This is a list of T cell receptor beta chains from one sample in a study of shared T cell receptors in the human thymus. Assay: immunoSEQ multiplex PCR; the TCRdb copy retains only in-frame clones and omits some. The sample includes 500,000 to 750,000 clones, 88% of them seen just once. This same sample was also taken into another study, of human thymus T cells.

The sample comprised thymocytes. The receptors derive from a boy in the first two years of life with a congenital heart defect. CDR3s include the opening cysteine and the closing phenylalanine or tryptophan. D genes are given only for firm matches. Clone size is not always given. Where it is, it says once, few, many or a class for expanded clones.

TRBV6-5	-	TRBJ2-1	-	TGTGCCAGCAGTTACTCGAGGGGGTCCTCCTACAATGAGCAGTTCTTC	CASSYSRGSSYNEQFF
TRBV19	once	TRBJ1-2	TRBD1	TGTGCCAGTAGGGGGACAGGAATACCCCGCAGGGCGACTTCCTTACATGGCTACACCTTC	CASRGTGIPRRATSLHGYTF
TRBV6-5	-	TRBJ2-3	-	TGTGCCAGCAGTTACTTTGCGACCCCCCGGGGAGATACGCAGTATTTT	CASSYFATPRGDTQYF
TRBV28	-	TRBJ2-3	-	TGTGCCAGCAGTTTGCGGGTTTGGTCAACAGATACGCAGTATTTT	CASSLRVWSTDTQYF
TRBV7-2	-	TRBJ2-1	TRBD2	TGTGCCAGCAGCTTAGTTGGCGGGAGCGCCTACAATGAGCAGTTCTTC	CASSLVGGSAYNEQFF
TRBV7-2	-	TRBJ1-1	TRBD1	TGTGCCAGCAGCTTAGCAACAGGGGACTGTGAAGCTTTCTTT	CASSLATGDCEAFF
TRBV6-1	once	TRBJ2-5	TRBD2	TGTGCCAGCAGTCGGACTAGCGCCCAAGAGACCCAGTACTTC	CASSRTSAQETQYF
TRBV4-3	-	TRBJ2-5	-	TGCGCCACCCCACGTAGGGGGACGTACCAAGAGACCCAGTACTTC	CATPRRGTYQETQYF
TRBV28	-	TRBJ2-1	TRBD2	TGTGCCAGCAGCCAACCGGGGGGGGCTAGCGGGATCACCCGGCTGGATGAGCAGTTCTTC	CASSQPGGASGITRLDEQFF
TRBV4-3	once	TRBJ2-5	TRBD2	TGCGCCAGCAGCCCAGGGGGTAGCGGGAGGGCCGGTGCCAACGAAGAGACCCAGTACTTC	CASSPGGSGRAGANEETQYF
TRBV27	-	TRBJ2-3	TRBD2	TGTGCCAGCAGTTTTAGCGGGAGGAGGACAGATACGCAGTATTTT	CASSFSGRRTDTQYF
TRBV18	-	TRBJ2-5	-	TGTGCCAGCTCACCGGGCCCACAAGAGACCCAGTACTTC	CASSPGPQETQYF
TRBV6-4	-	TRBJ1-1	-	TGTGCCAGCAGTGATGGTTTTGAACAGGCCCCTAACACTGAAGCTTTCTTT	CASSDGFEQAPNTEAFF
TRBV18	-	TRBJ1-5	-	TGTGCCAGCTCACCGAAGCCGGGGGGCCAGCCCCAGCATTTT	CASSPKPGGQPQHF
TRBV21-1	-	TRBJ2-7	-	TGTGCCAGCAGCAAAGTTAGGGGCCGGTGTAACGAGCAGTACTTC	CASSKVRGRCNEQYF
TRBV10-2	once	TRBJ2-1	-	TGCGCCAGTTTAGGGGACTCCCCGATCCCCAATGAGCAGTTCTTC	CASLGDSPIPNEQFF
TRBV6-1	once	TRBJ2-3	-	TGTGCCGGCTCGAGGGGGGGAAGAGGCACAGATACGCAGTATTTT	CAGSRGGRGTDTQYF